One sample yielded the 18 T cell receptor beta chains listed below, sequenced in a study of T cells in Graves' hyperthyroidism and ophthalmopathy. Researchers amplified the TCR beta CDR3 regions from RNA transcripts. First-round RT-PCR of the TCR CDR3 relied on the HTBI primer set. One entry per CDR3 protein, called by TCRdb with MiXCR from the multiplex PCR reads. This repertoire shows hundreds of thousands of distinct CDR3 sequences, 16% found once; its top ten account for approximately 30%. The sample consisted of blood. The receptors were gathered from a young woman with Graves' ophthalmopathy.

Ten or more counts support this clonotype. The chain has TRBV6-1 and TRBJ2-5, with 11 bases lining up with TRBD2. Germline V gene lookup returns CDR1 MNHNS and CDR2 SASEGT. V was pared by 5 bases and J by 5 bases, with 7 bases of the junction left unmatched. The CDR3 is made up of 15 amino acids. The CDR3 DNA is TGTGCCAGCAGTTCCGGGACTAGCGGCGGGGAGACCCAGTACTTC. It encodes CASSSGTSGGETQYF.

This clonotype occurred many times. The chain combines TRBV7-9 with TRBJ1-1; D unresolved. Germline CDR1 and CDR2: SEHNR and FQNEAQ (reference sequence). The CDR3 runs 14 residues. The ends were cut back, 2 bases at V and 3 bases at J, with 10 bases in the middle. CDR3 residues: CASSLIIRDTEAFF. The CDR3, as DNA: TGTGCCAGCAGCTTAATAATCCGGGACACTGAAGCTTTCTTT.

This clonotype was picked up many times. The chain uses TRBV6-2 or TRBV6-3 and TRBJ1-1; possibly TRBD1 for D (6 bases). Germline V lookup: CDR1 MNHEY, CDR2 SVGEGT. The CDR3 length is 13 residues. Deletions cut 6 bases from V and 2 bases from J, with 10 bases between. The CDR3 bases are TGTGCCAGCAGCGCAGGGGTTAACACTGAAGCTTTCTTT. Translating it yields CASSAGVNTEAFF.

The table lists this clonotype with many counts. The CDR3 nucleotides are TGCGCCAGCAGCTTAGAATACAGGCTGAACACTGAAGCTTTCTTT. Protein sequence: CASSLEYRLNTEAFF. The chain joins TRBV5-1 to TRBJ1-1; weak D call: TRBD1 (5 bases). V lost 2 bases, J lost 0 bases, and 11 bases lay in between. This CDR3 region has 15 residues. Germline CDR1 reads SGHRS; CDR2 reads YFSETQ.

The chain carries TRBV6-5 and TRBJ1-5, with 10 bases lining up with TRBD1. J lost 7 bases, V lost 4 bases, and 13 bases had no gene match. Germline V CDR1 and CDR2: MNHEY, SVGAGI. CDR3 length equals 17 residues. The CDR3 loop reads CASSSRRTGGSRQPQHF. In DNA form, the CDR3 reads TGTGCCAGCAGTTCAAGACGGACAGGGGGAAGTCGGCAGCCCCAGCATTTT.

This clonotype was observed a few times. This sequence joins TRBV7-9 and TRBJ1-1; weak D call: TRBD1 (5 bases). V dropped 5 bases and J dropped 6 bases, with 25 bases sitting between them. The CDR3 sequence is 17 residues long. Germline assignment: CDR1 SEHNR and CDR2 FQNEAQ (reference sequence). The CDR3 DNA is TGTGCCAGCAGCAGTACCGGGACCGGACGGCTTATCCCTGAAGCTTTCTTT. It encodes CASSSTGTGRLIPEAFF.

There are many counts of this clonotype. This sequence joins TRBV6-1 and TRBJ1-1, with TRBD1 matching over 9 bases. This CDR3 comprises 14 residues. The germline V gene has CDR1 MNHNS and CDR2 SASEGT. Trimming took 5 bases from V and 0 from J; bases not matched to a gene: 1. The CDR3 spells CASSRDRVNTEAFF. CDR3 nucleotide sequence: TGTGCCAGCAGTCGGGACAGGGTGAACACTGAAGCTTTCTTT.

This clonotype was detected a few times. A much more abundant neighbour one base away suggests this may be a read error. The V and J genes are TRBV20-1 and TRBJ2-7; D perhaps matches TRBD1 (6 bases). The CDR3 has 13 residues. Deletions cut 6 bases from V and 2 bases from J, with 14 bases between. Germline loops: CDR1 DFQATT, CDR2 SNEGSKA (reference sequence). In DNA form, the CDR3 reads TGCAGTGCCGAGACAGGAACCCCCTACGAGCAGTACTTC. Translation gives CSAETGTPYEQYF.

This clonotype showed up many times. The chain employs TRBV20-1 and TRBJ1-1; D is uncertain. Germline CDR1 is DFQATT and CDR2 is SNEGSKA (reference sequence). The CDR3 is 12 amino acids. V lost 0 bases and J 11 bases, leaving 13 bases between the germline ends. The CDR3 protein is CSARDVLDGAFF. The CDR3 bases are TGCAGTGCTAGAGACGTGCTCGATGGGGCTTTCTTT.

This clonotype was detected ten times or more. The genes are TRBV20-1 and TRBJ1-1; 9 nucleotides line up with TRBD1. V shed 3 bases, J shed 6 bases, and the junction held 8 bases outside the gene matches. The CDR3 covers 14 residues. Germline assignment: CDR1 DFQATT and CDR2 SNEGSKA (reference sequence). The CDR3 here is CSASTTGGASEAFF. The CDR3 DNA reads as TGCAGTGCTAGTACCACAGGGGGCGCATCTGAAGCTTTCTTT.

This clonotype appeared many times. This chain links TRBV29-1 with TRBJ2-5; D unresolved. From germline, CDR1 is SQVTM and CDR2 ANQGSEA. This CDR3 has 13 residues. V dropped 4 bases and J dropped 2 bases, with 11 bases sitting between them. For the CDR3, the DNA is TGCAGCGTTGCGCTGCGTCTACAAGAGACCCAGTACTTC. Residues: CSVALRLQETQYF.

The rearrangement links TRBV20-1 to TRBJ1-2, with D tentatively TRBD1 (5 bases). V lost 3 bases and J 2 bases, leaving 16 bases between the germline ends. In germline, CDR1 is DFQATT, CDR2 SNEGSKA (reference sequence). The CDR3 spans 15 residues. The CDR3 nucleotides are TGCAGTGCTAGCCCGGGGCTCAAGAAAAACTATGGCTACACCTTC. Translation: CSASPGLKKNYGYTF.

In its sample, this clonotype was seen many times. V and J are TRBV30 and TRBJ1-5; D is unclear. The CDR3 is 12 residues long. V lost 5 bases to trimming and J lost 4 bases, with 9 bases between them. In germline, CDR1 is GTSNPN, CDR2 SVGIG (reference sequence). The CDR3 nucleotides are TGTGCCTGGTCGCAAGGAAATCAGCCCCAGCATTTT. Protein: CAWSQGNQPQHF.

This clonotype was seen ten or more times. The rearrangement joins TRBV7-9 to TRBJ2-7; D tentatively fits TRBD1 or TRBD2 (5 bases each). The length of the CDR3 is 16 residues. Germline CDR1 reads SEHNR; CDR2 reads FQNEAQ (reference sequence). The V and J ends lost 5 bases and 2 bases respectively, with 19 bases between them. Here the CDR3 DNA reads TGTGCCAGCAGCCTAATATTAGGGACGTCCGCCTACGAGCAGTACTTC. Amino acid sequence: CASSLILGTSAYEQYF.

In the case of this clonotype: The conserved final phenylalanine or tryptophan is absent from the CDR3, which likely points to a read error. This rearrangement joins TRBV14 to TRBJ1-6; D call uncertain. The CDR3 consists of 13 residues. With 3 bases removed from V and 5 bases from J, the gap between germline ends came to 5 bases. Per the germline V gene, CDR1 is SGHDN and CDR2 is FVKESK. CDR3 nucleotides: TGTGCCAGCAGCCACGGGAATAATTCACCCCTCCACTCT. Translating gives CASSHGNNSPLHS.

This clonotype was counted at least ten times. The chain couples TRBV12-3 or TRBV12-4 to TRBJ1-1; tentatively, D is TRBD1 (5 bases). V dropped 3 bases and J dropped 3 bases, with 11 bases sitting between them. The CDR3 totals 14 residues. As DNA, the CDR3 is TGTGCCAGCAGTTTCGGGGGGAGAGACACTGAAGCTTTCTTT. It yields the protein CASSFGGRDTEAFF.

This clonotype has at least ten counts. CDR3 protein: CASSHQNTGELFF. The CDR3 DNA follows: TGTGCCAGCAGCCATCAGAACACCGGGGAGCTGTTTTTT. The chain couples TRBV7-9 to TRBJ2-2; D not certain. Trimming removed 5 bases from V and 1 base from J, with 5 bases in between. The CDR3 extends over 13 amino acids. Germline lookup yields CDR1 SEHNR and CDR2 FQNEAQ (reference sequence).

This clonotype was recorded a few times. The chain links TRBV7-8 to TRBJ1-5; tentatively, D is TRBD1 (5 bases). The V end lost 5 bases, the J end lost 4 bases, and 9 bases lay between the germline ends. This CDR3 spans 13 amino acids. In germline, CDR1 is SGHVS, CDR2 FQNEAQ. The CDR3 region has the DNA TGTGCCAGCAGCCCCCAGGGAAATCAGCCCCAGCATTTT. Its translation is CASSPQGNQPQHF.